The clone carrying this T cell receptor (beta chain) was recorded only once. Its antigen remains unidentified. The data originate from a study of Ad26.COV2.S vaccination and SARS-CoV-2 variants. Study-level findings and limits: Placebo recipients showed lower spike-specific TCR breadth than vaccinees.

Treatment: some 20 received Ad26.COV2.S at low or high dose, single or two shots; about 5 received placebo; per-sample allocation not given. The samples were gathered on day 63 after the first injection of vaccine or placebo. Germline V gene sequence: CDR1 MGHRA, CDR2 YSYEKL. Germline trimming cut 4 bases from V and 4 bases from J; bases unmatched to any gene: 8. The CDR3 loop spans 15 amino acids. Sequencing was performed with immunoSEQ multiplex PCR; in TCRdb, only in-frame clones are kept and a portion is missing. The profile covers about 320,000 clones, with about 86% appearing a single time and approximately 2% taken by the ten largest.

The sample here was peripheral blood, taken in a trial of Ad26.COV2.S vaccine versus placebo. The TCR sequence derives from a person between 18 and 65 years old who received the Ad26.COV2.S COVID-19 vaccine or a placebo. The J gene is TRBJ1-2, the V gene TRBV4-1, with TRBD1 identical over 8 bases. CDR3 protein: CASSPSQGVGYGYTF. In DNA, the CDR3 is TGCGCCAGCAGCCCCTCACAGGGGGTCGGCTATGGCTACACCTTC.